This T cell receptor beta chain emerged from a study of blood T cell repertoires in COVID-19 (dated by TCRdb to the early 2020s). Describing the broader study: Collaborator samples came from the United States, Italy and Spain and covered acute and convalescent phases of COVID-19. The samples were drawn from the first 160 participants of the ongoing ImmuneRACE study and from 950 to 1,500 subjects provided by 6 global collaborators. The prospective study material was composed of cDNA or gDNA derived from T cells, B-cell-depleted T cells, or PBMCs. Where HLA class I and class II types were available, the types were taken from metadata supplied by the sample provider, not from assay-based typing. The dataset comprised deeply sampled blood TCRbeta repertoires from subjects exposed to, actively infected with, or recovered from COVID-19. A de-identified subject ID, COVID-19 status, age in years and sex were almost always included in the sample metadata. The repertoires were released in a freely available public database meant as a resource for research on the immune response to SARS-CoV-2.

Germline trimming amounts to 7 bases on V and 4 bases on J, with 11 as the count of junction bases outside the gene matches. The CDR3 sequence holds 14 residues, the cysteine and phenylalanine included. The entry retains the CDR3 DNA only, 42 bases that are in frame from base 1. The germline V gene sets CDR1 to SQVTM and CDR2 to ANQGSEA. TCRbeta CDR3 regions were amplified from genomic DNA by means of the immunoSEQ Assay, a bias-controlled multiplex PCR. From the authors' description of their analysis: The number of nucleated cells in each sample was estimated by amplification of reference gene primers within the assay. To quantify the absolute abundance of each unique TCRbeta CDR3 rearrangement, sequence reads were collapsed and filtered. For each sample, productive Simpson clonality was calculated as the square root of Simpson's diversity index over productive rearrangements. TCRdb carries this immuneACCESS record with in-frame sequences only. Its versions omit some clonotypes, under half of them owing to an unresolved V gene in the studies checked, with the rest unexplained. D and trimming were read from the DNA, whereas the V and J calls and clone size are those reported in that table. The sample table records approximately 350,000 clones; about nine tenths of these occur just once. About 6% of the sample goes to the ten largest clones.

The full study reports these points: How much clinical and demographic metadata was included differed by source and by participant, and the metadata was provided uncurated.

Details on this clone: The target of this receptor is not known. There are no base qualities to consult, and no much larger clone falls within one base.

At one collaborating source in Seattle, patients were enrolled during active infection and were followed longitudinally through the course of disease. The collaborating institutions used their own protocols to collect whole blood in K2EDTA tubes. For TCRbeta analysis, collaborators shipped samples as frozen whole blood, isolated PBMCs, or DNA extracted from either of those sample types. The V and J genes are TRBV29-1 and TRBJ1-2, and TRBD1 aligns with 8 junction nucleotides. The receptor's source is a woman aged 50 to 60 with COVID-19, enrolled during active disease. Sequenced sample: peripheral blood. The bases read TGCAGCGCCGCTACCCTCGACAGGGGCTATGGCTACACCTTC. This codes for CSAATLDRGYGYTF.